These T cell receptor beta chains were read from a single sample in a study of OX40 agonist ivuxolimab in advanced cancers. The data were produced by immunoSEQ multiplex PCR, yet TCRdb's version contains in-frame clones alone and is incomplete. Of more than 50,000 clones listed, around 87% are singletons. This material consisted of CD4+ or CD8+ T cells sorted from blood, taken in a trial of the OX40 agonist ivuxolimab. The receptors originated from an adult with an advanced solid tumor such as melanoma, head and neck, liver or kidney cancer. Each CDR3 is given with its conserved first and last residue. A D gene is named only where the DNA matches it firmly.

>TRBV9|TRBJ2-3|NA
CASSAGPNTDTQYF
>TRBV10-2|TRBJ2-1|TRBD1
CASSPTGGSLIGQFF
>TRBV28|TRBJ2-3|NA
CANREETTQYF
>TRBV10-3|TRBJ1-5|NA
CAISERTASNQPQHF
>TRBV5-1|TRBJ2-1|NA
CASSLRETEQFF
>TRBV5-5|TRBJ1-4|NA
CASSSSGRLNEKLFF
>TRBV11-3|TRBJ2-7|NA
CASSRDGYEQYF
>TRBV18|TRBJ2-6|NA
CASSPTGSGANVLTF
>TRBV27|TRBJ2-3|TRBD2
CASTGGRGTDTQYF
>TRBV28|TRBJ1-4|NA
CASSLPQGDEKLFF
>TRBV2|TRBJ1-2|TRBD1
CASSDRNRGTNYGYTF
>TRBV4-2|TRBJ2-5|TRBD2
CASSPKIGGQREGPETQYF
>TRBV25-1|TRBJ1-2|TRBD1
CASSLTGVSYGYTF
>TRBV10-2|TRBJ1-2|NA
CASSGQVYGYTF
>TRBV4-1|TRBJ2-3|NA
CASSLQGYDTQYF
>TRBV18|TRBJ2-5|TRBD1
CASSRQTGQGYQETQYF
>TRBV25-1|TRBJ1-4|NA
CASSRVATNEKLFF
>TRBV27|TRBJ1-2|NA
CASSPTGGRVNYGYTF
>TRBV30|TRBJ2-3|TRBD1
CAWGQGLATDTQYF
>TRBV28|TRBJ2-7|TRBD2
CASSRPSGLVYEQYF
>TRBV6-4|TRBJ1-1|NA
CASSSVRGGGAFF
>TRBV28|TRBJ1-5|TRBD1
CASSADRVWNQPQHF
>TRBV28|TRBJ2-4|NA
CASSRGTDLAKNIQYF
>TRBV28|TRBJ1-1|NA
CASSPPTAVNTEAFF
>TRBV11-3|TRBJ2-1|NA
CASSLGGVSSYNEQFF
>TRBV15|TRBJ1-4|NA
CATSNILGDLNEKLFF
>TRBV6-5|TRBJ2-5|NA
CASSYSPYQETQYF
>TRBV4-3|TRBJ1-1|NA
CASSQGGSEAFF
>TRBV4-3|TRBJ2-2|NA
CASSQESGELFF
>TRBV4-2|TRBJ1-2|NA
CASSSAGGFDYGYTF
>TRBV27|TRBJ1-1|NA
CASRLQGENTEAFF